One sample yielded the 27 T cell receptor beta chains listed below, sequenced in a study of blood T cell repertoires in COVID-19. Assay: immunoSEQ multiplex PCR; the TCRdb copy retains only in-frame clones and omits some. The sample has 50,000 or so clones, more than 80% seen once. The sample consisted of peripheral blood. The receptors were sampled from a man between 65 and 85 years old with active COVID-19.

This rearrangement joins TRBV6-5 to TRBJ1-2; TRBD1 is a possible D gene (6 bases). Germline CDR1 reads MNHEY; CDR2 reads SVGAGI. The CDR3 has 13 amino acids. V shed 5 bases and J shed 10 bases, with 17 bases lying between them. CDR3 sequence: CASSLGGDLDYTF. The CDR3 region has the DNA TGTGCCAGCAGTCTAGGGGGGGATTTGGACTACACCTTC.

This chain connects TRBV7-9 to TRBJ2-3; 7 bases line up with TRBD2. With V trimmed by 6 bases and J by 2 bases, 5 bases remained unmatched. Germline-derived CDR1 and CDR2 are SEHNR and FQNEAQ (reference sequence). The CDR3 extends over 14 amino acids. CDR3 DNA: TGTGCCAGCAGAACCGGGGGGAACACAGATACGCAGTATTTT. As protein: CASRTGGNTDTQYF.

On this clone itself: This same CDR3 is encoded by further DNA sequences in the sample. The rearrangement uses TRBV19 and TRBJ2-7, with TRBD1 identical over 8 bases. This CDR3 region has 14 residues. J was trimmed by 4 bases and V by 3 bases; bases with no gene match: 5. The germline V gene encodes CDR1 LNHDA and CDR2 SQIVND (reference sequence). This chain's CDR3 is CASSIRQGAYEQYF. As DNA, the CDR3 is TGTGCCAGTAGTATTCGGCAGGGGGCATACGAGCAGTACTTC.

This chain uses TRBV3-1 (or the pseudogene TRBV3-2) with TRBJ2-1; TRBD2 matches 11 bases. Germline loops: CDR1 LGHDT, CDR2 YNNKEL (reference sequence). The CDR3 is made up of 17 amino acids. V was clipped by 2 bases and J by 6 bases; unmatched bases: 9. CDR3 region: CASSQRVLAGALNEQFF. The CDR3 DNA reads as TGTGCCAGCAGCCAAAGGGTACTAGCGGGGGCGCTCAATGAGCAGTTCTTC.

This chain links TRBV4-2 with TRBJ2-1, with 10 bases matching TRBD1. The V gene's germline CDR1 is LGHNA and CDR2 YNFKEQ. V trimming: 1 base; J trimming: 8 bases; junction bases outside the gene matches: 14. The CDR3 sequence is 18 residues long. The CDR3 bases are TGTGCCAGCAGCCAAGGGGACGGGGACAGGGGAAAACTATATGAGCAGTTCTTC. This encodes CASSQGDGDRGKLYEQFF.

This chain uses TRBV12-3 or TRBV12-4 with TRBJ1-1, with 7 bases aligning to TRBD1. The CDR3 sequence is 11 residues long. The V segment lost 5 bases and the J segment 13 bases; nucleotides outside the gene matches: 7. The CDR3 loop reads CASSTGTAYFF. The CDR3 DNA reads TGTGCCAGCAGTACCGGGACAGCTTATTTCTTT.

This chain connects TRBV6-2 or TRBV6-3 to TRBJ2-2; D is unresolved. The germline CDR1 and CDR2 sequences are MNHEY and SVGEGT. The V and J ends lost 6 bases and 0 bases respectively, with 8 bases between them. The CDR3 totals 14 residues. CDR3 DNA sequence: TGTGCCAGCAGGCCTGGAGCGAACACCGGGGAGCTGTTTTTT. Its protein product is CASRPGANTGELFF.

This chain connects TRBV18 to TRBJ2-7; a possible D gene is TRBD1 (5 bases). V gave up 1 base and J gave up 2 bases, with 12 bases separating them. The CDR3 length is 15 residues. CDR1 KGHSH and CDR2 LQKENI come from the germline V gene. As DNA, the CDR3 is TGTGCCAGCTCACCACAGAGGCAGACAGCCTACGAGCAGTACTTC. Residues: CASSPQRQTAYEQYF.

This rearrangement joins TRBV30 to TRBJ1-4; 8 bases match TRBD1. V shed 3 bases and J 6 bases; nucleotides not matched to a gene: 9. CDR3 length: 15 amino acids. Germline lookup yields CDR1 GTSNPN and CDR2 SVGIG (reference sequence). This chain's CDR3 is CAWRGPGQAHEKLFF. CDR3 nucleotide sequence: TGTGCCTGGAGGGGGCCGGGACAGGCACATGAAAAACTGTTTTTT.

The J gene is TRBJ1-1, the V gene TRBV29-1, with TRBD1 identical over 8 bases. The CDR3 totals 14 residues. The V gene's germline CDR1 is SQVTM and CDR2 ANQGSEA. Trimming at V came to 6 bases and at J to 1 base, leaving 7 bases not matched to a gene. As DNA, the CDR3 is TGCAGCGTCTGGACAGGGAGGGGGAACACTGAAGCTTTCTTT. It specifies CSVWTGRGNTEAFF.

This clone appeared a single time. The chain carries TRBV29-1 and TRBJ2-2, with TRBD2 identical over 10 bases. The germline CDR1 and CDR2 sequences are SQVTM and ANQGSEA. The trim removed 2 bases at V and 6 bases at J, leaving 9 bases unmatched. This CDR3 is built from 16 residues. CDR3 sequence (DNA): TGCAGCGTTGAAATGGCACTAGCGGGGACGGCCGGGGAGCTGTTTTTT. Protein product: CSVEMALAGTAGELFF.

The chain carries TRBV11-2 and TRBJ1-1; maybe TRBD1 (5 bases). Germline lookup yields CDR1 SGHAT and CDR2 FQNNGV. The CDR3 sequence is 14 residues long. V shed 7 bases and J shed 11 bases, with 23 bases lying between them. CDR3 amino acids: CASTPGGRIIGAFF. In DNA, the CDR3 is TGTGCCAGCACCCCGGGGGGTAGGATAATTGGTGCTTTCTTT.

V usage is TRBV12-3 or TRBV12-4 and J usage is TRBJ2-1; 9 nucleotides align to TRBD1. The CDR3 extends over 13 amino acids. V lost 8 bases, J lost 8 bases, and 7 bases stayed unmatched. The CDR3: CASGRDRVDEQFF. CDR3 bases: TGTGCCAGCGGCCGGGACAGGGTCGATGAGCAGTTCTTC.

The genes are TRBV28 and TRBJ1-1; D is uncertain. The CDR3 has 14 residues. The germline gives CDR1 MDHEN, CDR2 SYDVKM. Trimming took 4 bases from V and 0 from J, leaving 9 bases between them. The CDR3 region has the DNA TGTGCCAGCAGTTCGGGAAACATGAACACTGAAGCTTTCTTT. The encoded protein is CASSSGNMNTEAFF. The variable domain in full, completed from reference TRBV28 and TRBJ1-1, reads DVKVTQSSRYLVKRTGEKVFLECVQDMDHENMFWYRQDPGLGLRLIYFSYDVKMKEKGDIPEGYSVSREKKERFSLILESASTNQTSMYLCASSSGNMNTEAFFGQGTRLTVV.

The chain is built from TRBV6-2 or TRBV6-3 and TRBJ1-3, with D hard to call. The germline V and J ends were trimmed by 5 bases and 3 bases, with 14 bases remaining between them. Germline V gene sequence: CDR1 MNHEY, CDR2 SVGEGT. The CDR3 loop spans 15 amino acids. In nucleotides, the CDR3 is TGTGCCAGCAGTCCCCGACGGGGTTATGGAAACACCATATATTTT. This gives the protein CASSPRRGYGNTIYF.

The chain carries TRBV11-2 and TRBJ1-1; 9 nucleotides match TRBD1. Per the germline V gene, CDR1 is SGHAT and CDR2 is FQNNGV. V was clipped by 6 bases and J by 6 bases; unmatched bases: 11. This CDR3 has 15 amino acids. CDR3 sequence: CASRLGQGGYAEAFF. The DNA of the CDR3 is TGTGCCAGCAGATTGGGACAGGGCGGTTACGCTGAAGCTTTCTTT.

This clone was detected once. The chain combines TRBV7-2 with TRBJ2-7; D perhaps matches TRBD2 (6 bases). V shed 1 base and J shed 3 bases, with 10 bases lying between them. The CDR3 has 14 amino acids. Per germline, CDR1 SGHTA and CDR2 FQGNSA. Here the CDR3 reads CASSLGAGGYEQYF. CDR3 coding DNA: TGTGCCAGCAGCTTAGGAGCGGGCGGCTACGAGCAGTACTTC. Supplemented by reference TRBV7-2 and TRBJ2-7, the full variable domain reads GAGVSQSPSNKVTEKGKDVELRCDPISGHTALYWYRQSLGQGLEFLIYFQGNSAPDKSGLPSDRFSAERTGGSVSTLTIQRTQQEDSAVYLCASSLGAGGYEQYFGPGTRLTVT.

The rearrangement uses TRBV3-1 (or the pseudogene TRBV3-2) and TRBJ1-2; 8 nucleotides line up with TRBD1. CDR1 and CDR2 (germline): LGHDT, YNNKEL (reference sequence). The CDR3 totals 15 residues. The junction had 5 bases not matched to a gene; V was cut back by 4 bases and J by 1 base. The CDR3 DNA sequence: TGTGCCAGCAGCCCTGGGACAGGCGTTAACTATGGCTACACCTTC. This sequence encodes CASSPGTGVNYGYTF.

In its sample, this clone was seen once. The junction differs from germline at one of its ends, possibly a read error. V is TRBV7-7 and J is TRBJ2-5; TRBD2 agrees at 10 bases. The CDR3 runs to 18 residues. CDR1 is SSHAT and CDR2 is FNYEAQ in the germline V gene (reference sequence). CDR3 in amino acids: CASSRGIAGGWGQETQYF. CDR3 DNA: TGTGCTAGCAGCCGTGGAATAGCGGGGGGATGGGGGCAAGAGACCCAGTACTTC.

This chain uses TRBV10-3 with TRBJ2-2; D is uncertain. Deletions cut 6 bases from V and 5 bases from J, with 13 bases between. CDR1 and CDR2 (germline): ENHRY, SYGVKD. CDR3 length equals 14 residues. The CDR3 protein is CAISGSTRTGELFF. CDR3 nucleotide sequence: TGTGCCATCAGCGGAAGTACGAGGACCGGGGAGCTGTTTTTT.

V usage is TRBV5-6 and J usage is TRBJ2-1; 7 nucleotides line up with TRBD2. The germline gives CDR1 SGHDT, CDR2 YYEEEE. The CDR3 extends over 16 amino acids. Trimming cost V 0 bases and J 6 bases; bases outside gene matches: 9. The CDR3 is CASSLVPGGRPNEQFF. The CDR3 DNA reads TGTGCCAGCAGCTTGGTACCGGGAGGTAGACCCAATGAGCAGTTCTTC.

This rearrangement joins TRBV4-1 to TRBJ1-1, with 9 bases matching TRBD1. This CDR3 contains 17 residues. From germline, CDR1 is MGHRA and CDR2 YSYEKL. V was clipped by 2 bases and J by 11 bases; unmatched bases: 18. CDR3 loop: CASSQRTGAAGFLGAFF. Written as DNA, the CDR3 is TGCGCCAGCAGCCAACGGACAGGGGCTGCGGGTTTCCTAGGGGCTTTCTTT.

The chain is built from TRBV5-5 and TRBJ1-1; D remains ambiguous. Germline-derived CDR1 and CDR2 are SGHKS and YYEKEE (reference sequence). The CDR3 runs 12 residues. V lost 4 bases and J 8 bases, leaving 12 bases between the germline ends. The CDR3 spells CASSMDSTEAFF. The CDR3 DNA reads TGTGCCAGCAGCATGGACTCTACCGAAGCTTTCTTT.

This chain links TRBV4-1 with TRBJ2-5; a weak D match, TRBD1 (6 bases). V was pared by 0 bases and J by 2 bases, with 13 bases between. Per the germline V gene, CDR1 is MGHRA and CDR2 is YSYEKL. The CDR3 consists of 16 residues. The DNA of the CDR3 is TGCGCCAGCAGCCAAGATCCGGGGCAGGGGCAAGAGACCCAGTACTTC. Protein product: CASSQDPGQGQETQYF.

The chain joins TRBV4-2 to TRBJ2-5, with TRBD2 matching 10 bases. J lost 6 bases, V lost 0 bases, and 7 bases had no gene match. The CDR3 loop spans 16 amino acids. Germline V gives CDR1 LGHNA, CDR2 YNFKEQ. In DNA, the CDR3 is TGTGCCAGCAGCCAAGATTTTACTAGCGGGGTAAAGACCCAGTACTTC. Its protein product is CASSQDFTSGVKTQYF.

The chain combines TRBV11-2 with TRBJ2-2, with no clear D. Trimming took 1 base from V and 1 from J, leaving 4 bases between them. From germline, CDR1 is SGHAT and CDR2 FQNNGV. The CDR3 loop spans 14 amino acids. The CDR3 protein is CASSLGQNTGELFF. DNA for the CDR3: TGTGCCAGCAGCTTAGGACAGAACACCGGGGAGCTGTTTTTT.

The chain employs TRBV5-1 and TRBJ2-5; no definite D call. CDR3 size: 11 residues. Trimming took off 1 base at V and 5 bases at J, with 3 bases between the two ends. The V gene's germline CDR1 is SGHRS and CDR2 YFSETQ. The CDR3 nucleotides read TGCGCCAGCAGCTTGTCGGAGACCCAGTACTTC. Translated, it gives CASSLSETQYF.